One sample yielded the 32 T cell receptor beta chains listed below, sequenced in a study of blood T cell repertoires in COVID-19. Here immunoSEQ multiplex PCR was the method, and the copy in TCRdb shows in-frame clones only, minus some. This sample has about 250,000 clones, with 75% to 85% found just once. The sample taken for sequencing was peripheral blood. The source of these receptors is a human donor in a cohort sampled during active COVID-19.

Written as DNA, the CDR3 is TGCGCCAGCAGCTTGGCCGGACAGACCACAGATACGCAGTATTTT. As protein: CASSLAGQTTDTQYF. The chain carries TRBV5-1 and TRBJ2-3; D possibly corresponds to TRBD1 (6 bases). CDR1 and CDR2 (germline): SGHRS, YFSETQ. Trimming removed 0 bases at V and 2 bases at J, with 10 bases between. CDR3 length: 15 residues.

CDR3 in DNA: TGTGCCAGCAGCCCGTACCGGGTGCTCAATGAGCAGTTCTTC. It codes for CASSPYRVLNEQFF. The rearrangement links TRBV7-9 to TRBJ2-1, with D uncertain. The CDR3 sequence is 14 residues long. V lost 5 bases, J lost 6 bases, and 14 bases lay in between. Germline CDR1 is SEHNR and CDR2 is FQNEAQ (reference sequence). Full variable domain (remainder filled in from reference TRBV7-9 and TRBJ2-1): DTGVSQNPRHKITKRGQNVTFRCDPISEHNRLYWYRQTLGQGPEFLTYFQNEAQLEKSRLLSDRFSAERPKGSFSTLEIQRTEQGDSAMYLCASSPYRVLNEQFFGPGTRLTVL.

This clone was picked up one time. The genes are TRBV7-2 and TRBJ2-1; TRBD2 agrees at 13 bases. Trimming at V came to 5 bases and at J to 0 bases, leaving 4 bases not matched to a gene. Germline assignment: CDR1 SGHTA and CDR2 FQGNSA. The CDR3 has 17 amino acids. CDR3 region: CASSKLAGGSSYNEQFF. CDR3 bases: TGTGCCAGCAGCAAACTAGCGGGAGGGAGCTCCTACAATGAGCAGTTCTTC.

The chain combines TRBV7-2 with TRBJ2-5; the match to TRBD2 covers 7 bases. The germline V gene encodes CDR1 SGHTA and CDR2 FQGNSA. The junction had 14 bases not matched to a gene; V was cut back by 5 bases and J by 5 bases. CDR3 length: 16 amino acids. The CDR3 region is CASSPSARPGGETQYF. The CDR3 DNA reads TGTGCCAGCAGCCCCAGTGCGAGACCGGGAGGCGAGACCCAGTACTTC. The variable domain in full, with the rest retrieved from reference TRBV7-2 and TRBJ2-5, is GAGVSQSPSNKVTEKGKDVELRCDPISGHTALYWYRQSLGQGLEFLIYFQGNSAPDKSGLPSDRFSAERTGGSVSTLTIQRTQQEDSAVYLCASSPSARPGGETQYFGPGTRLLVL.

The chain joins TRBV13 to TRBJ2-3; 11 bases are shared with TRBD2. The CDR3 is 16 amino acids. Germline CDR1 and CDR2: PRHDT and FYEKMQ (reference sequence). Trimming took 5 bases from V and 2 from J; bases not matched to a gene: 6. The CDR3 reads CASSPLAGDVTDTQYF. The CDR3, as DNA: TGTGCCAGCAGCCCACTAGCGGGAGACGTCACAGATACGCAGTATTTT.

The rearrangement joins TRBV30 to TRBJ1-1; no reliable D call. CDR1 and CDR2 (germline): GTSNPN, SVGIG (reference sequence). Trimming removed 5 bases at V and 1 base at J, with 11 bases between. The CDR3 loop spans 13 amino acids. CDR3 sequence reads: CAWGVTGNTEAFF. In nucleotides, the CDR3 is TGTGCCTGGGGGGTGACGGGGAACACTGAAGCTTTCTTT. The full variable domain, completed using reference TRBV30 and TRBJ1-1, is SQTIHQWPATLVQPVGSPLSLECTVEGTSNPNLYWYRQAAGRGLQLLFYSVGIGQISSEVPQNLSASRPQDRQFILSSKKLLLSDSGFYLCAWGVTGNTEAFFGQGTRLTVV.

V and J are TRBV9 and TRBJ2-1; D gene uncertain. CDR3 size: 13 residues. In germline, CDR1 is SGDLS, CDR2 YYNGEE. The germline V and J ends were trimmed by 0 bases and 9 bases, with 10 bases remaining between them. This CDR3 reads CASSVDPSGEQFF. CDR3 sequence (DNA): TGTGCCAGCAGCGTAGACCCCTCCGGTGAGCAGTTCTTC.

This clone has just one count. The chain recombines TRBV9 with TRBJ1-5; 7 positions agree with TRBD1. The CDR3 covers 15 residues. CDR1 is SGDLS and CDR2 is YYNGEE in the germline V gene. J was trimmed by 5 bases and V by 0 bases; bases with no gene match: 5. The CDR3 bases are TGTGCCAGCAGCGTAGATTCAGGGGGAGATCAGCCCCAGCATTTT. Translated: CASSVDSGGDQPQHF.

This chain uses TRBV3-1 (or the pseudogene TRBV3-2) with TRBJ1-3; maybe TRBD1 (5 bases). This CDR3 has 18 residues. Trimming removed 1 base from V and 2 bases from J, with 18 bases in between. CDR1 and CDR2 (germline): LGHDT, YNNKEL (reference sequence). CDR3 bases: TGTGCCAGCAGCCAAGGTCTAGGGGCCGGGTCCCCTGGAAACACCATATATTTT. Protein: CASSQGLGAGSPGNTIYF.

This chain connects TRBV4-1 to TRBJ2-2, with TRBD1 as a possible D gene (5 bases). The germline CDR1 and CDR2 sequences are MGHRA and YSYEKL. This CDR3 contains 18 residues. Between the trimmed V and J ends, which lost 1 base and 0 bases, there was a span of 15 bases. CDR3 sequence: CASSQVQAIIANTGELFF. CDR3 DNA: TGCGCCAGCAGCCAAGTACAGGCGATTATTGCGAACACCGGGGAGCTGTTTTTT.

The chain combines TRBV7-8 with TRBJ1-1, with TRBD1 matching over 7 bases. The germline V gene encodes CDR1 SGHVS and CDR2 FQNEAQ. The CDR3 length is 17 residues. The junction had 12 bases not matched to a gene; V was cut back by 5 bases and J by 0 bases. The chain's CDR3 is CASSPPNLQGLNTEAFF. The CDR3 DNA is TGTGCCAGCAGCCCACCCAATTTACAGGGGTTGAACACTGAAGCTTTCTTT.

V usage is TRBV6-5 and J usage is TRBJ1-3; TRBD1 aligns across 7 bases. The CDR3 has 12 residues. CDR1 and CDR2 (germline): MNHEY, SVGAGI. The junction had 3 bases not matched to a gene; V was cut back by 6 bases and J by 7 bases. The CDR3 sequence: CASRTTGNTIYF. The CDR3, as DNA: TGTGCCAGCAGGACGACAGGGAACACCATATATTTT.

V usage is TRBV12-3 or TRBV12-4 and J usage is TRBJ2-6; 7 bases are shared with TRBD1. The CDR3 has 12 residues. The J segment lost 17 bases and the V segment lost 6 bases, leaving 10 bases of the junction unmatched. CDR3 residues: CASSPEYRGVTF. The CDR3 region has the DNA TGTGCCAGCAGCCCCGAGTACAGGGGTGTGACTTTC.

This clone came up many times. V usage is TRBV28 and J usage is TRBJ2-7, with 13 nucleotides matching TRBD2. V gave up 5 bases and J gave up 2 bases; unmatched junction bases: 3. CDR1 is MDHEN and CDR2 is SYDVKM in the germline V gene. CDR3 length: 15 residues. The CDR3 bases are TGTGCCAGCAGTCACGGGACTAGCGGGACCTACGAGCAGTACTTC. It codes for CASSHGTSGTYEQYF.

This clone was picked up a small number of times. The chain carries TRBV7-9 and TRBJ2-3; D gene uncertain. V was shortened by 5 bases and J by 6 bases, with 12 bases between the two germline ends. The CDR3 sequence is 13 residues long. Germline CDR1 SEHNR, CDR2 FQNEAQ (reference sequence). CDR3 amino acids: CASSPPREDTQYF. CDR3 in DNA: TGTGCCAGCAGCCCACCCCGTGAGGATACGCAGTATTTT.

This CDR3 is CASSLDGTGTYEQYF. CDR3 nucleotide sequence: TGCGCCAGCAGCTTGGATGGGACAGGGACCTACGAGCAGTACTTC. This chain connects TRBV5-1 to TRBJ2-7; TRBD1 matches 9 bases. The CDR3 has 15 residues. In germline, CDR1 is SGHRS, CDR2 YFSETQ. J lost 2 bases, V lost 0 bases, and 3 bases had no gene match.

The genes are TRBV19 and TRBJ2-6; D gene ambiguous. The CDR3 runs 16 residues. V was shortened by 3 bases and J by 1 base, with 10 bases between the two germline ends. The germline CDR1 and CDR2 sequences are LNHDA and SQIVND (reference sequence). CDR3 bases: TGTGCCAGTAGTATTCCTTTCCGGTCTGGGGCCAACGTCCTGACTTTC. It codes for CASSIPFRSGANVLTF. Full variable domain (rest looked up from reference TRBV19 and TRBJ2-6): DGGITQSPKYLFRKEGQNVTLSCEQNLNHDAMYWYRQDPGQGLRLIYYSQIVNDFQKGDIAEGYSVSREKKESFPLTVTSAQKNPTAFYLCASSIPFRSGANVLTFGAGSRLTVL.

The V gene is TRBV3-1 (or the pseudogene TRBV3-2), the J gene TRBJ2-3; a possible D gene is TRBD2 (5 bases). The CDR3 loop spans 17 amino acids. The V gene lost 6 bases and the J gene lost 4 bases, with 23 bases spanning the gap. CDR1 is LGHDT and CDR2 is YNNKEL in the germline V gene (reference sequence). Here the CDR3 DNA reads TGTGCCAGCAGTAAAGGAGGAAGGTTCCCTTCCCCAGATACGCAGTATTTT. Translating gives CASSKGGRFPSPDTQYF.

The V gene is TRBV7-2, the J gene TRBJ2-7, with D possibly being TRBD1 (6 bases). Trimming left V 9 bases short and J 3 bases short, with 12 bases between. Germline V gene sequence: CDR1 SGHTA, CDR2 FQGNSA. The CDR3 length is 12 residues. The CDR3 region has the DNA TGTGCCAGTGCCAGGGGCTTCTACGAGCAGTACTTC. Translating gives CASARGFYEQYF.

This sequence joins TRBV28 and TRBJ1-2, with a possible D match to TRBD1 (6 bases). The germline gives CDR1 MDHEN, CDR2 SYDVKM. The length of the CDR3 is 14 residues. The V end was cut by 4 bases, the J end by 3 bases, with 12 bases between. The chain's CDR3 is CASSSGGADYGYTF. The DNA for the CDR3 is TGTGCCAGCAGTTCTGGGGGCGCGGACTATGGCTACACCTTC.

V is TRBV30 and J is TRBJ1-3; a possible D gene is TRBD1 (5 bases). Germline V CDR1 and CDR2: GTSNPN, SVGIG (reference sequence). Between the trimmed V and J ends, which lost 7 bases and 2 bases, there was a span of 21 bases. The CDR3 extends over 16 amino acids. The CDR3 reads CALKWGGRGAGNTIYF. The CDR3 DNA is TGTGCCTTAAAATGGGGGGGACGAGGAGCTGGAAACACCATATATTTT.

The chain recombines TRBV7-3 with TRBJ1-3, with 7 positions matching TRBD1. Germline V lookup: CDR1 SGHTA, CDR2 FQGTGA. Losses at the gene ends were 5 bases for V and 3 bases for J; bases not matched to a gene: 7. The CDR3 runs to 15 residues. As DNA, the CDR3 is TGTGCCAGCAGCCCCGAGGGGGCTTATGGAAACACCATATATTTT. Amino acids: CASSPEGAYGNTIYF.

The count of this clone is one. CDR3 bases: TGTGCCAGCAGTCCTTACGGGAATTCACCCCTCCACTTT. Its translation is CASSPYGNSPLHF. The chain couples TRBV27 to TRBJ1-6; no firm D call. The V gene's germline CDR1 is MNHEY and CDR2 SMNVEV (reference sequence). V was trimmed by 5 bases and J by 7 bases, leaving 9 bases between them. This CDR3 contains 13 residues.

There are many counts of this clone. The rearrangement links TRBV10-1 to TRBJ2-7, with D perhaps matching TRBD2 (6 bases). The CDR3 sequence is 16 residues long. Germline V CDR1 and CDR2: WNHNN, SYGVQD (reference sequence). V lost 6 bases and J 4 bases, leaving 22 bases between the germline ends. CDR3 DNA: TGCGCCAGCAGCCAGCCGAGGGGAGGCCCAGGGTACGAGCAGTACTTC. Translated, it gives CASSQPRGGPGYEQYF.

This clone was seen a few times. This chain connects TRBV19 to TRBJ2-7, with D possibly being TRBD2 (5 bases). The V end was cut by 5 bases, the J end by 6 bases, with 17 bases between. Germline V gives CDR1 LNHDA, CDR2 SQIVND (reference sequence). This CDR3 is built from 14 residues. The CDR3 sequence: CASSPDPGLFEQYF. CDR3 DNA: TGTGCCAGTAGTCCCGACCCCGGACTTTTCGAGCAGTACTTC.

The chain carries TRBV28 and TRBJ1-4, with D uncertain. The V gene lost 4 bases and the J gene lost 11 bases, with 17 bases spanning the gap. The CDR3 loop spans 14 amino acids. Germline V gene data show CDR1 as MDHEN and CDR2 as SYDVKM. The CDR3: CASSSRVLISKLFF. DNA for the CDR3: TGTGCCAGCAGTTCCCGGGTCCTTATCTCGAAACTGTTTTTT.

The V and J genes are TRBV15 and TRBJ2-7, with a weak D call TRBD1 (6 bases). Between the trimmed V and J ends, which lost 1 base and 3 bases, there was a span of 16 bases. Germline V gene sequence: CDR1 LNHNV, CDR2 YYDKDF (reference sequence). The CDR3 is 16 residues long. As DNA, the CDR3 is TGTGCCACCAGCAGAGGGGGAAGGGACAAATTCTACGAGCAGTACTTC. This translates into CATSRGGRDKFYEQYF.

In its sample, this clone was seen once. This chain uses TRBV24-1 with TRBJ2-2; D unclear. The ends were cut back, 4 bases at V and 4 bases at J, with 9 bases in the middle. This CDR3 is 14 amino acids long. Germline loops: CDR1 KGHDR, CDR2 SFDVKD. CDR3 sequence reads: CATSEEFSTGELFF. DNA for the CDR3: TGTGCCACCAGTGAAGAGTTCTCCACCGGGGAGCTGTTTTTT.

CDR3 residues: CASSFDRSSYNSPLHF. CDR3 nucleotides: TGTGCCAGCAGTTTCGACAGGAGCTCCTATAATTCACCCCTCCACTTT. This chain connects TRBV27 to TRBJ1-6; tentative D call: TRBD1 (6 bases). With 3 bases removed from V and 0 bases from J, the gap between germline ends came to 9 bases. Germline V CDR1 and CDR2: MNHEY, SMNVEV (reference sequence). This CDR3 region has 16 residues.

The rearrangement joins TRBV4-2 to TRBJ1-1, with D perhaps matching TRBD1 (5 bases). The germline CDR1 and CDR2 sequences are LGHNA and YNFKEQ. The germline V and J ends were trimmed by 8 bases and 0 bases, with 19 bases remaining between them. The CDR3 has 16 amino acids. CDR3 amino acids: CASRRSGGIMNTEAFF. CDR3 nucleotide sequence: TGTGCCAGCCGCCGATCGGGGGGAATTATGAACACTGAAGCTTTCTTT.

This sequence joins TRBV10-2 and TRBJ2-3; perhaps TRBD1 as D (7 bases). Germline-derived CDR1 and CDR2 are WSHSY and SAAADI. The CDR3 is 15 amino acids. With 5 bases removed from V and 5 bases from J, the gap between germline ends came to 17 bases. CDR3 nucleotides: TGCGCCAGCAGTCCTCCCGCAGGGGGAGGAGATACGCAGTATTTT. It encodes CASSPPAGGGDTQYF.

The CDR3 sequence: CASSLDSDYEQYF. CDR3 DNA sequence: TGTGCCAGCAGTTTAGACAGCGACTACGAGCAGTACTTC. V gene TRBV28 combines with J gene TRBJ2-7; possibly TRBD1 for D (5 bases). Germline loops: CDR1 MDHEN, CDR2 SYDVKM. V dropped 2 bases and J dropped 3 bases, with 8 bases sitting between them. The CDR3 is made up of 13 amino acids.